These 8 T cell receptor beta chains were all obtained from the same sample, sequenced in a study of radiotherapy plus CTLA-4 blockade in lung cancer. The protocol was immunoSEQ multiplex PCR, while the TCRdb copy is restricted to in-frame clones and leaves out a portion. The profile shows over 30,000 clones, nearly 80% of them singletons. This sample comprised peripheral blood, obtained from a patient treated with radiotherapy plus ipilimumab. Receptors were obtained from a human donor with non-small cell lung cancer that progressed on radiotherapy plus ipilimumab.

The chain couples TRBV2 to TRBJ2-3; 11 nucleotides line up with TRBD2. The CDR3 consists of 15 residues. V lost 8 bases, J lost 6 bases, and 10 bases stayed unmatched. Germline CDR1 and CDR2: SNHLY and FYNNEI. The CDR3 is CASGQTSGVFDTQYF. CDR3 nucleotides: TGTGCCAGCGGTCAGACTAGCGGGGTTTTCGATACGCAGTATTTT.

This clone was counted between two and nine times. The chain uses TRBV4-3 and TRBJ2-3; the match to TRBD2 covers 10 bases. The CDR3 runs to 17 residues. The ends lost 0 bases at V and 6 bases at J; junction bases unmatched: 9. The germline CDR1 and CDR2 sequences are LGHNA and YSLEER. CDR3 sequence reads: CASSQDTLAGEGDTQYF. The CDR3 coding sequence is TGCGCCAGCAGCCAAGATACCCTAGCGGGGGAAGGGGATACGCAGTATTTT.

V usage is TRBV7-2 and J usage is TRBJ1-5, with TRBD1 as a possible D gene (5 bases). CDR1 SGHTA and CDR2 FQGNSA come from the germline V gene. V gave up 1 base and J gave up 7 bases, with 8 bases separating them. There are 13 residues in the CDR3. The CDR3 here is CASSLGGLQPQHF. CDR3 sequence (DNA): TGTGCCAGCAGCTTAGGGGGACTCCAGCCCCAGCATTTT.

This sequence joins TRBV7-9 and TRBJ1-2; possibly TRBD1 for D (5 bases). Trimming shortened V by 5 bases and J by 4 bases, and 8 bases separated the two germline ends. The CDR3 is 12 amino acids. Germline V gives CDR1 SEHNR, CDR2 FQNEAQ (reference sequence). CDR3 sequence: CASSRGVYGYTF. DNA for the CDR3: TGTGCCAGCAGCCGGGGGGTCTATGGCTACACCTTC.

The chain uses TRBV5-1 and TRBJ2-7; no reliable D call. The CDR3 spans 13 residues. V was shortened by 4 bases and J by 0 bases, with 8 bases between the two germline ends. The germline V gene encodes CDR1 SGHRS and CDR2 YFSETQ. The CDR3 loop reads CASSNQNSYEQYF. The CDR3 DNA reads TGCGCCAGCAGCAACCAGAACTCCTACGAGCAGTACTTC.

This clone is labeled large (0.1 to 1%). This chain uses TRBV7-2 with TRBJ2-3, with 7 bases fitting TRBD2. The J segment lost 1 base and the V segment lost 1 base, leaving 2 bases of the junction unmatched. CDR1 and CDR2 (germline): SGHTA, FQGNSA. This CDR3 spans 15 amino acids. CDR3 sequence reads: CASSLDAGGTDTQYF. CDR3 nucleotide sequence: TGTGCCAGCAGCTTAGACGCGGGGGGCACAGATACGCAGTATTTT.

The genes are TRBV7-9 and TRBJ2-5, with 9 nucleotides matching TRBD1. The assigned J gene may be wrong: the sequence end matches TRBJ2-7 better. This CDR3 has 13 residues. The germline V gene has CDR1 SEHNR and CDR2 FQNEAQ (reference sequence). The CDR3 is CASSRGQGLEQYF. The CDR3 bases are TGTGCCAGCAGCCGGGGACAGGGACTCGAGCAGTACTTC.

V usage is TRBV2 and J usage is TRBJ2-3, with TRBD2 matching 7 bases. The CDR3 totals 16 residues. Germline V lookup: CDR1 SNHLY, CDR2 FYNNEI. Germline trimming cut 3 bases from V and 0 bases from J; bases unmatched to any gene: 6. The CDR3 DNA is TGTGCCAGCAGTGAGGGGAGCGGGGCTAGCACAGATACGCAGTATTTT. It encodes CASSEGSGASTDTQYF.